This TCR beta chain was sequenced in a study of brain T cells in children with intractable seizures. Profiled with immunoSEQ multiplex PCR; TCRdb holds only in-frame clones, not every one. This sample yields 340,000 or so clones, of which about 94% are seen a single time; 4.5% to 7% belongs to the top ten. Time point here: blood from clinic visit 5 months post-surgery; TSC patient then seizure free. Surgery cases with the highest brain T cell transcript signatures were chosen for sequencing. This CDR3 is 16 amino acids long. Per germline, CDR1 SGDLS and CDR2 YYNGEE. Trimming left V 0 bases short and J 0 bases short, with 10 bases between.

The receptor was isolated from a boy under two years old with tuberous sclerosis and intractable seizures. This rearrangement joins TRBV9 to TRBJ2-1; TRBD2 is a possible D gene (5 bases). The sample here was peripheral blood, taken roughly 5 months after surgery. CDR3 protein: CASSVVRGSSYNEQFF. The CDR3 nucleotides are TGTGCCAGCAGCGTAGTTCGGGGAAGCTCCTACAATGAGCAGTTCTTC.